This TCR beta chain was recovered during a study of beta chain features in type 1 diabetes. Study context: Over all samples combined, more than 90,000,000 sorted cells were examined.

Points from the study as a whole: The study notes PCR might favor shorter templates equally in patients and controls. More deletions and fewer insertions at VDJ junctions were seen in type 1 diabetes patients. The cDNA sequencing approach could over-represent high-TCR-expressing cells. Shorter TCRB CDR3s, moderately but significantly so, marked every one of the four CD4+ subsets in Type 1 diabetes patients.

Concerning this clone: What it binds is not known.

From germline, CDR1 is SNHLY and CDR2 FYNNEI. The CDR3 contains 16 residues. The junction had 8 bases not matched to a gene; V was cut back by 2 bases and J by 3 bases. The sequenced template was cDNA made from the entire isolated RNA. TCRdb's table, derived via immunoSEQ multiplex PCR, lists solely in-frame clones and lacks some. The repertoire holds roughly 50,000 clones, with roughly two fifths as singletons. V usage is TRBV2 and J usage is TRBJ2-3; TRBD2 matches at 7 bases. The TCR originated in a man aged 25 to 45 with type 1 diabetes. Sequencing was done on a sample of Tregs from blood. DNA for the CDR3: TGTGCCAGCAGTGAACGGGCGGGAGTGTCTACAGATACGCAGTATTTT. Amino acids: CASSERAGVSTDTQYF.